This paragraph covers one T cell receptor beta chain sequence. Samples came from axillary lymph nodes draining the breast cancer. This sample was included in a study of breast tumors, draining lymph nodes, adjacent tissues. There are 17 residues in the CDR3. Trimming pared 4 bases from V and 2 bases from J, leaving 16 bases between. CDR1 SGHDT and CDR2 YYEEEE come from the germline V gene. TCRdb analysed the multiplex PCR reads with MiXCR anew, one entry per CDR3 protein. The sample contains 170,000 or so distinct CDR3 sequences, approximately 30% of which appear only once. Source material: axillary lymph node tissue. The chain employs TRBV5-6 and TRBJ2-6, with D perhaps assigned TRBD1 or TRBD2 (5 bases each). The TCR comes from a female donor with breast cancer. Some clones in this sample may be carry-over from other donors' samples. The CDR3 is CASSPTGTGPGANVLTF. CDR3 DNA sequence: TGTGCCAGCAGCCCCACCGGGACGGGACCTGGGGCCAACGTCCTGACTTTC.